This is a list of T cell receptor beta chains from one sample in a study of CD8 T cells in ankylosing spondylitis. TCRdb used MiXCR to reprocess the 5' RACE reads, holding one entry per CDR3 protein. Among hundreds of thousands of distinct CDR3 sequences, around 18% were seen once, and the ten largest hold roughly 8%. Sample: blood, either unsorted or a sorted T cell fraction (not recorded which). The receptors were sampled from a male donor with ankylosing spondylitis or in good health (not recorded which). The CDR3 runs from the conserved cysteine through the conserved F or W. D genes are given only for firm matches. Size tells how often a clone was seen (once, few, many) or the class of an expanded clone, and some rows leave it out.

d_call j_call v_call clone_size cdr3_nt cdr3_aa
NA TRBJ1-4 TRBV20-1 many TGCAGTGCCACTCGGGACTCAGCAACTAATGAAAAACTGTTTTTT CSATRDSATNEKLFF
TRBD2 TRBJ2-3 TRBV29-1 NA TGCAGCGTGCCGGGACTAGCGGGGACAGATACGCAGTATTTT CSVPGLAGTDTQYF
NA TRBJ1-1 TRBV20-1 NA TGCAGTGCTAGAGCGCAGGGCGGCACTGAAGCTTTCTTT CSARAQGGTEAFF
NA TRBJ2-3 TRBV21-1 few TGTGCCAGCAGCAAGCTACAGAGCTCTAGCACAGATACGCAGTATTTT CASSKLQSSSTDTQYF
NA TRBJ1-4 TRBV4-2 few TGTGCCAGCAGCCAAGATACGGTGGGAGGGGAACTGTTTTTT CASSQDTVGGELFF
NA TRBJ1-5 TRBV7-4 few TGTGCCAGCAGCTTAGATAAGGGACGGGGCAATCAGCCCCAGCATTTT CASSLDKGRGNQPQHF
TRBD2 TRBJ2-1 TRBV6-1 many TGTGCCAGCAGTGTCACACTAGCGTCGTCCTACAATGAGCAGTTCTTC CASSVTLASSYNEQFF
TRBD2 TRBJ2-1 TRBV27 NA TGTGCCAGCCAGAAGGCGGGAGGGAGCTATGAGCAGTTCTTC CASQKAGGSYEQFF
NA TRBJ1-3 TRBV20-1 NA TGCAGTGCTAGGGAACCCCCTGGAAACACCATATATTTT CSAREPPGNTIYF
TRBD1 TRBJ1-2 TRBV10-3 NA TGTGCCATCAGCACGACAGGGGGGAGGTATGGCTACACCTTC CAISTTGGRYGYTF
NA TRBJ2-2 TRBV20-1 few TGCAGTGCTAGTCGGAGCCACAACACCGGGGAGCTGTTTTTT CSASRSHNTGELFF
TRBD1 TRBJ2-1 TRBV2 NA TGTGCCAGCAGCACCAGGGGGACAAACCCTTACAATGAGCAGTTCTTC CASSTRGTNPYNEQFF
NA TRBJ1-5 TRBV20-1 many TGCAGTGCTAGAGATCAGGGGACTCAGCCCCAGCATTTT CSARDQGTQPQHF
NA TRBJ1-1 TRBV11-2 NA TGTGCCAGCAGACCTTCCAGGGCGAGCACTGAAGCTTTCTTT CASRPSRASTEAFF
NA TRBJ2-5 TRBV3-1 few TGTGCCAGCAGCCAAGATTACGGGGGAGTACAAGAGACCCAGTACTTC CASSQDYGGVQETQYF
NA TRBJ2-3 TRBV30 few TGTGCCTGGAGTGTATCGGCTGGAGATACGCAGTATTTT CAWSVSAGDTQYF
TRBD2 TRBJ2-1 TRBV5-1 once TGCGCCAGCAGCTTGGCCTTGACTAGCGCCTACAATGAGCAGTTCTTC CASSLALTSAYNEQFF
NA TRBJ1-1 TRBV12-3/TRBV12-4 many TGTGCCAGCAGTCCGGACAGATTGAACACTGAAGCTTTCTTT CASSPDRLNTEAFF
TRBD1 TRBJ1-4 TRBV3-1 NA TGTGCCAGCAGCCGGGACAGGGCCCCCGACGGGCTGTTTTTT CASSRDRAPDGLFF
NA TRBJ1-3 TRBV12-3/TRBV12-4 NA TGTGCCAGCAGTTTGCCCGGGGACTTTAAAAACACCATATATTTT CASSLPGDFKNTIYF
NA TRBJ2-3 TRBV9 once TGTGCCAGCAGCGCCGACACAGATACGCAGTATTTT CASSADTDTQYF
NA TRBJ2-1 TRBV20-1 NA TGCAGTGCTAGCGGACTCCAGGGTTCCTACAATGAGCAGTTCTTC CSASGLQGSYNEQFF
NA TRBJ2-2 TRBV4-1 NA TGCGCCAGCAGCCGGGCAGGCGGATACACCGGGGAGCTGTTTTTT CASSRAGGYTGELFF
NA TRBJ1-3 TRBV6-1 few TGTGCCAGCAGTGCCCGGTCAGGGCCTGGAAACACCATATATTTT CASSARSGPGNTIYF
TRBD2 TRBJ2-2 TRBV6-1 few TGTGCCAGCAGGAGCGGGGGAATCACCGGGGAGCTGTTTTTT CASRSGGITGELFF
NA TRBJ1-2 TRBV5-1 few TGCGCCAGCAGCTTGGCCGGCGTGGGAAACTATGGCTACACCTTC CASSLAGVGNYGYTF
NA TRBJ2-5 TRBV20-1 few TGCAGTGCTGGGAACGGCTACCAAGAGACCCAGTACTTC CSAGNGYQETQYF
NA TRBJ2-3 TRBV6-4 NA TGTGCCAGCAGTGACAGCAGAGATACGCAGTATTTT CASSDSRDTQYF
NA TRBJ1-5 TRBV18 few TGTGCCAGCTCACCACGACGGGATAGCAATCAGCCCCAGCATTTT CASSPRRDSNQPQHF
TRBD1 TRBJ1-4 TRBV6-5 NA TGTGCCAGCAGTTACCGCAGGGGGCTCGGTGAAAAACTGTTTTTT CASSYRRGLGEKLFF
NA TRBJ2-1 TRBV12-5 NA TGTGCTAGTGGTTTGCACCAGGCCGTGTTTAGCTCCTACAATGAGCAGTTCTTC CASGLHQAVFSSYNEQFF
TRBD2 TRBJ2-1 TRBV29-1 few TGCAGCGTGCCTAGCGGGAGTTTTTACAATGAGCAGTTCTTC CSVPSGSFYNEQFF
NA TRBJ1-6 TRBV9 few TGTGCCAGCAGTACACAGGCAGGGGATTCACCCCTCCACTTT CASSTQAGDSPLHF